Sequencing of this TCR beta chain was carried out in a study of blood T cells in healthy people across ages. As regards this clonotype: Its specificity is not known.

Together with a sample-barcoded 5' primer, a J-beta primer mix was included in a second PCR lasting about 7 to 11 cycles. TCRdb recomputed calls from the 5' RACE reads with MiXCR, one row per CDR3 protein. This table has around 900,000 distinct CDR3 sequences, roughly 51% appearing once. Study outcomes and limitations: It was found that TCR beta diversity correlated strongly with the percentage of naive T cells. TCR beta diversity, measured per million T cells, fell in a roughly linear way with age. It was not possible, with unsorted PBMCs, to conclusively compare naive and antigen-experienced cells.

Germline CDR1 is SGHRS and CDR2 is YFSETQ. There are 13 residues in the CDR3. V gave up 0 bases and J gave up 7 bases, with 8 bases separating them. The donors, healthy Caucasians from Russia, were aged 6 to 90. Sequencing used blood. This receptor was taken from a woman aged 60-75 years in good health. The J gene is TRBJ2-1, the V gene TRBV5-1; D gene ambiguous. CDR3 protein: CASSLESFNEQFF. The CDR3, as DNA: TGCGCCAGCAGCTTGGAAAGTTTTAATGAGCAGTTCTTC.